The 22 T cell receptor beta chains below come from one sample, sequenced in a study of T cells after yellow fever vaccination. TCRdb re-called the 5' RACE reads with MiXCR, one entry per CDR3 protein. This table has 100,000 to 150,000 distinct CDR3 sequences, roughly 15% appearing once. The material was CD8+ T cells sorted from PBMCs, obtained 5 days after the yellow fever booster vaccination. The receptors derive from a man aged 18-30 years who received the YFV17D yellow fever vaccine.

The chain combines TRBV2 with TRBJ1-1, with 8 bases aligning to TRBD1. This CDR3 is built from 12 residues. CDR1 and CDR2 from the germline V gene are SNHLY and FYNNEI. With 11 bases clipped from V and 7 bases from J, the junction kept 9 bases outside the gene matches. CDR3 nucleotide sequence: TGTGCCCGTCCCGGGACAGGAGATGAAGCTTTCTTT. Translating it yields CARPGTGDEAFF.

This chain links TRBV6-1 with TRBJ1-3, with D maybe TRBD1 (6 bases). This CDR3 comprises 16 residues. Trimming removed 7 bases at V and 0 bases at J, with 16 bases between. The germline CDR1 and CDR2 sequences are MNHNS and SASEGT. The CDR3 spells CASTDRLDPSGNTIYF. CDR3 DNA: TGTGCCAGCACCGACAGGCTGGACCCCTCTGGAAACACCATATATTTT.

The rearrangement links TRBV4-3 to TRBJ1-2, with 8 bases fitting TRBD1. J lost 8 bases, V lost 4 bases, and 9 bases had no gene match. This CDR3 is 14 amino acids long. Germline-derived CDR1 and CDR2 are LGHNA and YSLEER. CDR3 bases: TGCGCCAGCAGCCCTGACAGGGGCCAGCGAGGCTACACCTTC. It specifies CASSPDRGQRGYTF.

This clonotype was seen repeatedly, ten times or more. CDR3 in DNA: TGTGCCAGCAGTTACTCCCGCACCGGGGAGCTGTTTTTT. It is translated as CASSYSRTGELFF. The chain recombines TRBV6-2 or TRBV6-3 with TRBJ2-2; no clear D gene. Germline assignment: CDR1 MNHEY and CDR2 SVGEGT. Trimming left V 0 bases short and J 4 bases short, with 3 bases between. The CDR3 is 13 amino acids.

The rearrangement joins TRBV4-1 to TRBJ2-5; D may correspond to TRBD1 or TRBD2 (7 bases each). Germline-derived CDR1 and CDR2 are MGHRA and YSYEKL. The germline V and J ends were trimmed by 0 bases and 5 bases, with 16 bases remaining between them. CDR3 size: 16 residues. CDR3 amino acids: CASSQDSSQGGETQYF. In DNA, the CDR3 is TGCGCCAGCAGCCAAGATTCATCGCAGGGGGGGGAGACCCAGTACTTC.

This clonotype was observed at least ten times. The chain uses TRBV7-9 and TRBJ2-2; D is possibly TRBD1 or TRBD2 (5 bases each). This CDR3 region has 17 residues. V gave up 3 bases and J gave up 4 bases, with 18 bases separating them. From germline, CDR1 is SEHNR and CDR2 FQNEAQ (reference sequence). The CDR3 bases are TGTGCCAGCAGCTTGCTATTAAGGGACCTGCGCACCGGGGAGCTGTTTTTT. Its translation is CASSLLLRDLRTGELFF.

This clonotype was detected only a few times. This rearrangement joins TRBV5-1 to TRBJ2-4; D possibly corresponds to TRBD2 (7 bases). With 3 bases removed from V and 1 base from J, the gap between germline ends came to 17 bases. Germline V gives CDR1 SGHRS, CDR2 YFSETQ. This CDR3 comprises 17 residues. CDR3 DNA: TGCGCCAGCAGCTGGGAGGGCAGGGGAGTTGCCAAAAACATTCAGTACTTC. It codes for CASSWEGRGVAKNIQYF.

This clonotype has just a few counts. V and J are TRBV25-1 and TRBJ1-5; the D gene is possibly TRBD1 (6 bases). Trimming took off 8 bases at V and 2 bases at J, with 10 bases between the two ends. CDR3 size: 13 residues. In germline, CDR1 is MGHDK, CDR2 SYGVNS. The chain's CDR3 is CASAGVGNQPQHF. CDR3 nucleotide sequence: TGTGCCAGCGCAGGGGTAGGCAATCAGCCCCAGCATTTT.

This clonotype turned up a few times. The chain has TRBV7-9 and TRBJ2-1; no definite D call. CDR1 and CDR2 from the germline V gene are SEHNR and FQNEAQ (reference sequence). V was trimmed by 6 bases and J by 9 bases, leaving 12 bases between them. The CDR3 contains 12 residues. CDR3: CASRILAVEQFF. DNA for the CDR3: TGTGCCAGCAGGATACTCGCGGTTGAGCAGTTCTTC.

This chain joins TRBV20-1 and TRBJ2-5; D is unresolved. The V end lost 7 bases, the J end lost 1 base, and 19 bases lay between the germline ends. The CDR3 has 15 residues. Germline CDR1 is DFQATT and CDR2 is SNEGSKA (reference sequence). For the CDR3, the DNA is TGCAGTGTATTGGGCCGAGGCTATACCCAAGAGACCCAGTACTTC. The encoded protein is CSVLGRGYTQETQYF.

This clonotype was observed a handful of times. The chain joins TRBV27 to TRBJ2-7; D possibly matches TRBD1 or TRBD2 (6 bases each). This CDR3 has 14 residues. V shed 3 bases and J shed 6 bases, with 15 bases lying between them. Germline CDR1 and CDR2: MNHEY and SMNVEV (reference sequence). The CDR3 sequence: CASSLGGVLGEQYF. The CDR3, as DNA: TGTGCCAGCAGTTTGGGGGGCGTGTTGGGCGAGCAGTACTTC.

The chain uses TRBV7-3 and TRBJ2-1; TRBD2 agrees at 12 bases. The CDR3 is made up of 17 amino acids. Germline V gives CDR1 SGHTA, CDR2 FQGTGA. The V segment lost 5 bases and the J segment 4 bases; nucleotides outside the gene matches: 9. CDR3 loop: CASSPGTSGYPYNEQFF. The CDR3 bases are TGTGCCAGCAGCCCTGGGACTAGCGGGTACCCTTACAATGAGCAGTTCTTC.

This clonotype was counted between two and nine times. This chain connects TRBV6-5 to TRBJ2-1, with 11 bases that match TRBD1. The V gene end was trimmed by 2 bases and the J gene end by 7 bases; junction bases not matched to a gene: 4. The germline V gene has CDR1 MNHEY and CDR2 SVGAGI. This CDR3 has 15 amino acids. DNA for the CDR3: TGTGCCAGCAGTTACCTCGGACAGGGGGCGAATGAGCAGTTCTTC. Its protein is CASSYLGQGANEQFF.

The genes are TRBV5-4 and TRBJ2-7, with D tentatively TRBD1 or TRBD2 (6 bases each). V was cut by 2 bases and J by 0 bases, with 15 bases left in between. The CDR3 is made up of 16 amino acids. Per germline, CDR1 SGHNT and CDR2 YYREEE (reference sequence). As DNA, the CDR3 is TGTGCCAGCAGCTTATTAAGGGGGGATGACTCCTACGAGCAGTACTTC. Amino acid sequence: CASSLLRGDDSYEQYF.

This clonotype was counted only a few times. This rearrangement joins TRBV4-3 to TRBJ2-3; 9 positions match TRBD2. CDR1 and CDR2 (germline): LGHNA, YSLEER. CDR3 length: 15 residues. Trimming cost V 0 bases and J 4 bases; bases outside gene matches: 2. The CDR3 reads CASSQDWTSADTQYF. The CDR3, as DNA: TGCGCCAGCAGCCAAGACTGGACTAGCGCAGATACGCAGTATTTT.

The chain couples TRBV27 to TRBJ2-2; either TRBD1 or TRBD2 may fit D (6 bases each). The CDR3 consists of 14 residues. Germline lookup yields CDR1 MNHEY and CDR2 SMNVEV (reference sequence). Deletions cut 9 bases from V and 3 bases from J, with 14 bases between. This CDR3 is CASSRGAYTGELFF. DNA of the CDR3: TGTGCCAGTAGTAGGGGGGCTTACACCGGGGAGCTGTTTTTT.

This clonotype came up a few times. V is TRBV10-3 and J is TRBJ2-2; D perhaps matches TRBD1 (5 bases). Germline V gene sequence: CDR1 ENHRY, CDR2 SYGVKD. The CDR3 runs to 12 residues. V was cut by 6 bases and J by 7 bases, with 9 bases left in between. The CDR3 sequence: CAISPQGGELFF. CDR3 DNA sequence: TGTGCCATCAGCCCCCAGGGCGGGGAGCTGTTTTTT.

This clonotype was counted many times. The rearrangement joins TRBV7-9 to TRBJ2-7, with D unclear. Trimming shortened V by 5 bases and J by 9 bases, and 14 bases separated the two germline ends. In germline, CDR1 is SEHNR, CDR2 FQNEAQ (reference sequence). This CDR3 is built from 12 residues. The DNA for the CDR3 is TGTGCCAGCAGCCCGCGACCCGCGAGGCAGTACTTC. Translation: CASSPRPARQYF.

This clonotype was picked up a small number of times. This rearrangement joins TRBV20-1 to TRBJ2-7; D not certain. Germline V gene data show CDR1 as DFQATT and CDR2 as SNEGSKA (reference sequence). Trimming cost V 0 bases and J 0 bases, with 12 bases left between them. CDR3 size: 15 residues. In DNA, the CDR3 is TGCAGTGCTAGAGATCTGGCAGAGAGCTCCTACGAGCAGTACTTC. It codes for CSARDLAESSYEQYF.

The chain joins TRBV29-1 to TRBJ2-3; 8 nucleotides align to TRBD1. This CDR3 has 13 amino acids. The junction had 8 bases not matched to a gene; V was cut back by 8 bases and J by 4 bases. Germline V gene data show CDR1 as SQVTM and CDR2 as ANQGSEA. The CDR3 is CSSRTGRADTQYF. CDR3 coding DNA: TGCAGCTCCCGGACAGGGCGTGCAGATACGCAGTATTTT.

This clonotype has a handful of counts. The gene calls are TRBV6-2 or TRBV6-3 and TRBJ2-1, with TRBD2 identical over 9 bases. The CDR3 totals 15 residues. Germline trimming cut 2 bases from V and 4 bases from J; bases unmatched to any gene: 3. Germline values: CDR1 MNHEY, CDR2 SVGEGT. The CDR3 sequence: CASSYPGLAYNEQFF. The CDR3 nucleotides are TGTGCCAGCAGTTACCCGGGACTAGCTTACAATGAGCAGTTCTTC.

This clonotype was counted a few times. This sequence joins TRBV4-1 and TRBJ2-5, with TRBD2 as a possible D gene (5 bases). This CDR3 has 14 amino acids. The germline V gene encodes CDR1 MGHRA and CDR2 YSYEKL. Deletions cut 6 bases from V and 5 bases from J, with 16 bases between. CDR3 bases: TGCGCCAGCAGTCGAGTGAGGGTTGGGGAGACCCAGTACTTC. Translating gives CASSRVRVGETQYF.